This record concerns one T cell receptor beta chain sequence. The repertoire was sequenced with immunoSEQ multiplex PCR; TCRdb's copy has only in-frame clones and lacks some. The sample consists of fewer than 150,000 clones, roughly 80% of them appearing once. The study recruited people aged roughly 18 to 100 years across approximately 24 US areas. This sample is part of a study of blood T cell repertoires in COVID-19. CDR1 and CDR2 (germline): SGHTA, FQGNSA. Trimming pared 10 bases from V and 6 bases from J, leaving 18 bases between. The length of the CDR3 is 13 residues. The genes are TRBV7-2 and TRBJ1-2; the D gene is possibly TRBD1 (6 bases). The receptor was derived from a young woman who had been exposed to COVID-19. Material: PBMCs or T cells enriched from blood (not recorded which). CDR3 nucleotide sequence: TGTGCCACCTCGGACAGCTATAGGGATGGCTACACCTTC. Amino acids: CATSDSYRDGYTF.